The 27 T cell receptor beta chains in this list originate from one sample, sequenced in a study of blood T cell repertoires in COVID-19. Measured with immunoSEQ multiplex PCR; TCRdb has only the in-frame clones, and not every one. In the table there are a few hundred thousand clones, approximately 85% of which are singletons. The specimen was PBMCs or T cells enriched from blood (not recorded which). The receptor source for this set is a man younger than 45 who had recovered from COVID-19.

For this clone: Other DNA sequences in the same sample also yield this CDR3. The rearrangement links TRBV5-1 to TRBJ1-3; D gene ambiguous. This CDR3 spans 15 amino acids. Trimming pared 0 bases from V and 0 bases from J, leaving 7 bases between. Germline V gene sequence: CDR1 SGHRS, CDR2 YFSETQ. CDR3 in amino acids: CASSLVAGSGNTIYF. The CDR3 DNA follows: TGCGCCAGCAGCTTGGTTGCAGGCTCTGGAAACACCATATATTTT.

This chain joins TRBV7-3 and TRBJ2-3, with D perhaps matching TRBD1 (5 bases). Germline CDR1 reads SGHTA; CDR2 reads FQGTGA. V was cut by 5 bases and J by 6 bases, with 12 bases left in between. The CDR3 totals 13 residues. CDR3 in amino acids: CASSPQGSDTQYF. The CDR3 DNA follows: TGTGCCAGCAGCCCTCAGGGTTCGGATACGCAGTATTTT.

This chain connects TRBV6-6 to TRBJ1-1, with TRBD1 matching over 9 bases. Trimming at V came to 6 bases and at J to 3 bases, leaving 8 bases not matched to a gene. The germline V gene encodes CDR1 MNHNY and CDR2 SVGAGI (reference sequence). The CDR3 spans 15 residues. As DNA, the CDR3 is TGTGCCAGCAGCCTCATACAGGGGGCGGACACTGAAGCTTTCTTT. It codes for CASSLIQGADTEAFF.

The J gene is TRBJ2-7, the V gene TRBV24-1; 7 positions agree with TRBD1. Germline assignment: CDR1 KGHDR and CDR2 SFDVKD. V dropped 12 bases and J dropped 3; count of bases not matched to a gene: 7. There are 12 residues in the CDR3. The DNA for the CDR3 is TGTGCCTTTTGGGACAGCGTCTACGAGCAGTACTTC. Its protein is CAFWDSVYEQYF.

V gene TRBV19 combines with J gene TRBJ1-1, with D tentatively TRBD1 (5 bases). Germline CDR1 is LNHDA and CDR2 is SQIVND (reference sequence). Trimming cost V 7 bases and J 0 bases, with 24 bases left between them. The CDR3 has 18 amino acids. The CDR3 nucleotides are TGTGCCAGTAAGTACCGTGAAACCCCCGGGACTTTGAACACTGAAGCTTTCTTT. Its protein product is CASKYRETPGTLNTEAFF.

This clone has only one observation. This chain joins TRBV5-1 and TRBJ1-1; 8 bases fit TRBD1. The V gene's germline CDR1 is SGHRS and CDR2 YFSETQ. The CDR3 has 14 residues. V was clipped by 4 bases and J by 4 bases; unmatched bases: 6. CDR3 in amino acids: CASSRITGGTEAFF. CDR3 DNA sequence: TGCGCCAGCAGCCGGATCACAGGGGGCACTGAAGCTTTCTTT.

The CDR3 sequence is CASSRDPSWDYGYTF. The CDR3 nucleotides read TGTGCCAGCAGCCGGGATCCCAGTTGGGACTATGGCTACACCTTC. The V and J genes are TRBV9 and TRBJ1-2, with D unclear. The CDR3 length is 15 residues. Germline V CDR1 and CDR2: SGDLS, YYNGEE. V shed 4 bases and J shed 3 bases, with 16 bases lying between them.

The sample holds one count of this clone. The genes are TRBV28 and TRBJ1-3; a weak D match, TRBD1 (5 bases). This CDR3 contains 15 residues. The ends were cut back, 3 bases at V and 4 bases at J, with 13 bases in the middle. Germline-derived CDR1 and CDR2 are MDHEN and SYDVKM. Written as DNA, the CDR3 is TGTGCCAGCAGTTTGGGGCCGCTGTTAGGAAACACCATATATTTT. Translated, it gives CASSLGPLLGNTIYF. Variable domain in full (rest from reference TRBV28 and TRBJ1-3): DVKVTQSSRYLVKRTGEKVFLECVQDMDHENMFWYRQDPGLGLRLIYFSYDVKMKEKGDIPEGYSVSREKKERFSLILESASTNQTSMYLCASSLGPLLGNTIYFGEGSWLTVV.

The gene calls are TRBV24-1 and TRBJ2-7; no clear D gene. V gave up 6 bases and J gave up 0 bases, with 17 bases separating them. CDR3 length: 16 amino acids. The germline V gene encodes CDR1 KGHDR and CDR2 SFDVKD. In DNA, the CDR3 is TGTGCCACCAGTTCACCCTTCCCAATTAGCTCCTACGAGCAGTACTTC. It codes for CATSSPFPISSYEQYF.

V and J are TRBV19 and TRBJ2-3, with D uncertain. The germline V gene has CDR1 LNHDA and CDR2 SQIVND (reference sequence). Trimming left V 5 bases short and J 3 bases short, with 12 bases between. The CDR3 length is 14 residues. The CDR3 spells CASSLGPETDTQYF. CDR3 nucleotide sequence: TGTGCCAGTAGTCTAGGGCCGGAGACAGATACGCAGTATTTT.

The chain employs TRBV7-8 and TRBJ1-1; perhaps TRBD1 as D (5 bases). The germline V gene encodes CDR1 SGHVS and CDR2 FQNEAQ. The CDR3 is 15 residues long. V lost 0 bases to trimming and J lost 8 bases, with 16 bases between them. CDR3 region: CASSLAARQGPEAFF. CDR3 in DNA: TGTGCCAGCAGCTTAGCCGCTCGTCAGGGCCCCGAAGCTTTCTTT.

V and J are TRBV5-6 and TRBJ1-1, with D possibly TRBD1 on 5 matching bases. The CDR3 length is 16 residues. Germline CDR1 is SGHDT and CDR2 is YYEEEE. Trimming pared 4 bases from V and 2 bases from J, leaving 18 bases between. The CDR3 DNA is TGTGCCAGCAGCCGGGCATGGGGCTCTTATAACACTGAAGCTTTCTTT. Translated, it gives CASSRAWGSYNTEAFF.

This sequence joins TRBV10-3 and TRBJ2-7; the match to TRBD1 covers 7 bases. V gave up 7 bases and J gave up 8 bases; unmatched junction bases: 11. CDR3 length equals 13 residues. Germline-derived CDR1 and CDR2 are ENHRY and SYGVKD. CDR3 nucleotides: TGTGCCATCATGGGTCTTAACAGGGGTCAGCAGTACTTC. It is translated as CAIMGLNRGQQYF.

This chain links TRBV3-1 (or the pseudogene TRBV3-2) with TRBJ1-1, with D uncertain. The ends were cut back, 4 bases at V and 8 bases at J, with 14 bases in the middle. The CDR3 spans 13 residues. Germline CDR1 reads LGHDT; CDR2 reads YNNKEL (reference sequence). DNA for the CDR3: TGTGCCAGCAGCCCACAACCCGAGGAAGAAGCTTTCTTT. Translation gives CASSPQPEEEAFF.

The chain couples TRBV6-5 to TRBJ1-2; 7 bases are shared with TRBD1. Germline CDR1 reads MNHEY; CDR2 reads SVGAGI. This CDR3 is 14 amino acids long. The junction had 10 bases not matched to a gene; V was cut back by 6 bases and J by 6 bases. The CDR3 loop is CASRKGQNANGYTF. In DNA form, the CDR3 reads TGTGCCAGCAGAAAGGGACAGAATGCCAATGGCTACACCTTC.

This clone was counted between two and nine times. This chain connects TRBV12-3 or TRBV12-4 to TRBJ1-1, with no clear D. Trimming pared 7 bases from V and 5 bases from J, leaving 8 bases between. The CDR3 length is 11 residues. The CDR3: CASTGMTEAFF. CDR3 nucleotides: TGTGCCAGCACGGGTATGACTGAAGCTTTCTTT.

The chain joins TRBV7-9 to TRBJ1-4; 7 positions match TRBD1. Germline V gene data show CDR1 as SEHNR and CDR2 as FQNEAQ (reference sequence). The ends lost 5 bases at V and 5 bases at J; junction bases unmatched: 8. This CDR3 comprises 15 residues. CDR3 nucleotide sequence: TGTGCCAGCAGCACCCGACAGGGATGGAATGAAAAACTGTTTTTT. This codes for CASSTRQGWNEKLFF.

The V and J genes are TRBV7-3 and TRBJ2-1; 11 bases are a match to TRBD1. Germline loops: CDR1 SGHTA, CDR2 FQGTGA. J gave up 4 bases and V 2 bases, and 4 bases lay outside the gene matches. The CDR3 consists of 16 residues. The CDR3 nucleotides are TGTGCCAGCAGCTTAGGAGGACAGGGGGCTTACAATGAGCAGTTCTTC. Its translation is CASSLGGQGAYNEQFF.

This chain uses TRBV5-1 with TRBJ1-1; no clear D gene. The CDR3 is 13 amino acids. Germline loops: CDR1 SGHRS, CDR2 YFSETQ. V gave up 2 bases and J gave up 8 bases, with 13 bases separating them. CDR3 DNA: TGCGCCAGCAGCTTCGCCAGGTCCCTAGAAGCTTTCTTT. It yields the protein CASSFARSLEAFF.

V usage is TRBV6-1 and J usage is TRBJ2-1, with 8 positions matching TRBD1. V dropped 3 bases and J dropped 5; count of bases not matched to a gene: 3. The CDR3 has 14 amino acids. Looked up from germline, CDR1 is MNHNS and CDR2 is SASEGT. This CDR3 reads CASSDRGLNNEQFF. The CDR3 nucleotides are TGTGCCAGCAGTGACAGGGGGCTAAACAATGAGCAGTTCTTC.

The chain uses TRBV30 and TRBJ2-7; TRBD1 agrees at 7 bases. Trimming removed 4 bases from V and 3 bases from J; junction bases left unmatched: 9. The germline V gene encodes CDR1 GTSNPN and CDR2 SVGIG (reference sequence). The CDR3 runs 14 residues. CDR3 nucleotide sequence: TGTGCCTGGAATCCACAGGGGCTTCACTACGAGCAGTACTTC. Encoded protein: CAWNPQGLHYEQYF.

In nucleotides, the CDR3 is TGTGCCTGGAGAGGCGGGGGGGGAGGCACTGAAGCTTTCTTT. It is translated as CAWRGGGGGTEAFF. The chain couples TRBV30 to TRBJ1-1; TRBD1 might be the D (5 bases). The CDR3 consists of 14 residues. Trimming removed 3 bases at V and 4 bases at J, with 15 bases between. CDR1 is GTSNPN and CDR2 is SVGIG in the germline V gene (reference sequence).

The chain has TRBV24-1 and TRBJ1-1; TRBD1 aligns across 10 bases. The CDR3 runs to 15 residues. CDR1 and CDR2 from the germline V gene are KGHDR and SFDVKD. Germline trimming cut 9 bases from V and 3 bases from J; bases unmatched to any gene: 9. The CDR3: CATPRDRGLYTEAFF. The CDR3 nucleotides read TGTGCCACCCCAAGGGACAGGGGTTTATACACTGAAGCTTTCTTT.

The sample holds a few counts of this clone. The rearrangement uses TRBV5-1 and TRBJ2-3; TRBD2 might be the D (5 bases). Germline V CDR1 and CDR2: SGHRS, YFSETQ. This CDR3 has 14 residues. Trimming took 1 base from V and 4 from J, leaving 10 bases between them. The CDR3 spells CASSLFTGADTQYF. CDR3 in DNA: TGCGCCAGCAGCTTGTTCACCGGGGCAGATACGCAGTATTTT.

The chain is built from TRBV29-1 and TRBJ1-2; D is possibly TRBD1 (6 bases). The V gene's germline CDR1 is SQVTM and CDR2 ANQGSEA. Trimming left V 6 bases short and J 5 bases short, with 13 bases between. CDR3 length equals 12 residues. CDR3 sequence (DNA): TGCAGCGTCCTCGGGGGGCGATATGGCTACACCTTC. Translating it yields CSVLGGRYGYTF.

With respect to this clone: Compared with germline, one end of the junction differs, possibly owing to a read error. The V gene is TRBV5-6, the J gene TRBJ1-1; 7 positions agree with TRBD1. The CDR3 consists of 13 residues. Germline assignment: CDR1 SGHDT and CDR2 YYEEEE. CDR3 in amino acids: CASSLAGGEGLLF. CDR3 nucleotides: TGTGCCAGCAGCTTGGCAGGGGGAGAGGGTTTGCTCTTT.

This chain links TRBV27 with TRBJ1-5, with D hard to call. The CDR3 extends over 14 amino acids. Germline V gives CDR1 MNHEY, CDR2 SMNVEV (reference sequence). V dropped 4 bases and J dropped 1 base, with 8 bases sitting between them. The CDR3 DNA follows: TGTGCCAGCAGTTCGACGGGAAGCAATCAGCCCCAGCATTTT. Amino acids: CASSSTGSNQPQHF.